The clone carrying this T cell receptor beta chain was seen a few times. Its cognate antigen is unknown. The data derive from a study of blood T cells in healthy people across ages. Study findings and constraints: CMV status of donors was unknown, possibly confounding expanded clonotype changes. Diversity estimated from one million T cells was considered an underestimate.

Primers used in a second PCR of roughly 7 to 12 cycles were a sample-barcoded 5' primer and a J-beta primer mix. TCRdb reanalysed the 5' RACE reads using MiXCR and keeps one entry per CDR3 protein. The table has 600,000 or so distinct CDR3 sequences, around 48% seen once; the top ten hold roughly 24%. PBMCs were isolated at a quantity of at least 7 million per sample. The ends were cut back, 6 bases at V and 7 bases at J, with 17 bases in the middle. CDR3 length: 14 amino acids. The sequence derives from an older man in good health. Specimen: blood. The genes are TRBV12-3 or TRBV12-4 and TRBJ2-3, with TRBD2 as a possible D gene (7 bases). The CDR3 region has the DNA TGTGCCAGCAGGGGGGGGCCGGTCGTTAATACGCAGTATTTT. Residues: CASRGGPVVNTQYF.